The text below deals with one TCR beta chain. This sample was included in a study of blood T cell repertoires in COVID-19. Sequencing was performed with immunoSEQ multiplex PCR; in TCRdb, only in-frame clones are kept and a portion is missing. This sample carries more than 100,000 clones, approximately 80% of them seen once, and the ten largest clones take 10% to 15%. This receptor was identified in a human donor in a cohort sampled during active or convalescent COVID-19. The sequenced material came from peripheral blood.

In nucleotides, the CDR3 is TGTGCCAGCAGCCTCTCGCGGGGTGCGACTGAAGCTTTCTTT. Its translation is CASSLSRGATEAFF. The chain recombines TRBV11-3 with TRBJ1-1, with unresolved D. The germline V and J ends were trimmed by 5 bases and 5 bases, with 15 bases remaining between them. Germline assignment: CDR1 SGHNT and CDR2 YENEEA. The CDR3 has 14 residues.